These 2 T cell receptor beta chains were sequenced from one sample in a study of shared clonotypes between healthy human individuals. Repertoires were generated with immunoSEQ multiplex PCR, while TCRdb's copy carries only in-frame clones and drops some. The table has roughly 1,100,000 clones, 65% to 75% seen once. The sequencing sample was made of memory CD4+ T cells sorted from blood. The subset: CD45RA-negative fraction. These TCRs come from a man younger than 35 in good health.

The genes are TRBV7-8 and TRBJ1-4; tentative D call: TRBD1 (6 bases). CDR1 and CDR2 (germline): SGHVS, FQNEAQ. This CDR3 spans 15 amino acids. The V and J ends lost 2 bases and 4 bases respectively, with 11 bases between them. CDR3 region: CASSLRGLVNEKLFF. CDR3 sequence (DNA): TGTGCCAGCAGCTTACGGGGGCTGGTTAATGAAAAACTGTTTTTT.

This clone has just a few counts. Other DNA sequences in the sample encode the same CDR3. V usage is TRBV10-2 and J usage is TRBJ1-3; D is undetermined. Between the trimmed V and J ends, which lost 3 bases and 4 bases, there was a span of 4 bases. The CDR3 runs to 12 residues. Germline CDR1 reads WSHSY; CDR2 reads SAAADI. CDR3 nucleotide sequence: TGCGCCAGCAGTGAAGGGGGAAACACCATATATTTT. Translation: CASSEGGNTIYF.